This entry is about one TCR beta chain. A much larger clone differs by one base, so this may be a read error. PCR was performed a second time for roughly 7 to 11 cycles using a sample-barcoded 5' primer and a J-beta primer mix. MiXCR, applied by TCRdb to the 5' RACE reads, yields one record per CDR3 protein. Altogether some 1.5 million distinct CDR3 sequences are present, roughly 43% being singletons, with the ten largest covering approximately 4.1%. V dropped 2 bases and J dropped 2; count of bases not matched to a gene: 1. Germline V gene lookup returns CDR1 DFQATT and CDR2 SNEGSKA (reference sequence). CDR3 length: 13 residues. Each sample provided at least 5 micrograms of extracted total RNA. These data come from a study of blood T cells in healthy people across ages.

This sequence was found in a woman under 30 in good health. The specimen sequenced was blood. The chain is built from TRBV20-1 and TRBJ2-7; the match to TRBD1 covers 9 bases. CDR3: CSARWTGAYEQYF. The DNA for the CDR3 is TGCAGTGCTAGATGGACAGGGGCCTACGAGCAGTACTTC.